This record concerns one T cell receptor beta chain sequence. No antigen is known for it. Produced via immunoSEQ multiplex PCR; TCRdb's table is partial and in-frame only. Altogether approximately 76,000 clones are present, approximately 93% being singletons, with the ten largest covering approximately 3.3%. These data are taken from a study of cytomegalovirus exposure and HLA in healthy donors. Overall study results and limits: It was reportedly the case that the classifier diagnosed cytomegalovirus status with high specificity and sensitivity.

This CDR3 region has 14 residues. Trimming removed 3 bases at V and 4 bases at J, with 12 bases between. CDR1 and CDR2 (germline): MDHEN, SYDVKM. The J gene is TRBJ1-1, the V gene TRBV28; TRBD1 might be the D (5 bases). Sequences were obtained from PBMCs. This clonotype was sampled from a woman in her late teens or twenties in good health and CMV-seropositive. The CDR3 DNA follows: TGTGCCAGCAGTTTTGTCAGGGATGGCACTGAAGCTTTCTTT. It is translated as CASSFVRDGTEAFF.